Listed below are T cell receptor beta chains from one sample, sequenced in a study of cytomegalovirus exposure and HLA in healthy donors. TCRdb keeps only in-frame clones here, not all; method: immunoSEQ multiplex PCR. Here the sample spans about 110,000 clones, around 80% being singletons. Sequencing input: PBMCs. Receptors originate from a man aged 25-40 years in good health and CMV-seronegative. CDR3s include the opening cysteine and the closing phenylalanine or tryptophan. D genes are given only for firm matches. Size tells how often a clone was seen (once, few, many) or the class of an expanded clone, and some rows leave it out.

-,TRBJ2-2,TRBV7-9,-,15,TGTGCCAGCAGAATGATAGGGGGTAACACCGGGGAGCTGTTTTTT,CASRMIGGNTGELFF
-,TRBJ2-2,TRBV7-8,once,12,TGTGCCAGCACGCAGGGTGACGGGGAGCTGTTTTTT,CASTQGDGELFF
TRBD1,TRBJ1-2,TRBV4-1,-,14,TGCGCCAGCAGCCCAGGGGGAGGACGATATGGCTACACCTTC,CASSPGGGRYGYTF
-,TRBJ2-7,TRBV6-1,few,14,TGTGCCAGCAGCCGATCGGGACAACTCTACGAGCAGTACTTC,CASSRSGQLYEQYF
-,TRBJ2-7,TRBV27,-,14,TGTGCCAGCAGTAACCACGGACAGACCTACGAGCAGTACTTC,CASSNHGQTYEQYF
TRBD2,TRBJ2-5,TRBV29-1,-,14,TGCAGCGTTATGGCAGGCGGGGGGGCACCGACCCAGTACTTC,CSVMAGGGAPTQYF
TRBD2,TRBJ2-2,TRBV10-3,-,15,TGTGCCATCGCTCCGGGACTAGAGAACACCGGGGAGCTGTTTTTT,CAIAPGLENTGELFF
-,TRBJ1-4,TRBV30,-,15,TGTGCCTGGAGTGTAAACAGCCCAACTAATGAAAAACTGTTTTTT,CAWSVNSPTNEKLFF
-,TRBJ2-7,TRBV5-8,-,19,TGTGCCAGCAGCCAAGGGACTACTAGGACAGTGCCCACTTCCTACGAGCAGTACTTC,CASSQGTTRTVPTSYEQYF
TRBD2,TRBJ2-3,TRBV18,-,18,TGTGCCAGCTCACCGGGACTAGCGGGGGGGCCAGGTCCAGATACGCAGTATTTT,CASSPGLAGGPGPDTQYF
TRBD2,TRBJ2-1,TRBV5-1,-,16,TGCGCCAGCAGCTTGGGGCAGGGTCTAGCGGACAATGAGCAGTTCTTC,CASSLGQGLADNEQFF
TRBD1,TRBJ1-2,TRBV15,-,16,TGTGCCACCAGCAACCCCGGGGCCCAGGGGGTGGGTGGCTACACCTTC,CATSNPGAQGVGGYTF
TRBD1,TRBJ1-5,TRBV29-1,-,14,TGCAGCGCCTGGACAGGGGGAAGCAATCAGCCCCAGCATTTT,CSAWTGGSNQPQHF
TRBD1,TRBJ1-2,TRBV28,few,14,TGTGCCAGTAGGGGGCAGGTAGTACGAAGTGGCTACACCTTC,CASRGQVVRSGYTF
-,TRBJ2-2,TRBV19,-,13,TGTGCCAGTAGTATTCAGGGATTCGGGGAGCTGTTTTTT,CASSIQGFGELFF
TRBD2,TRBJ2-3,TRBV27,many,16,TGTGCCAGCAGTTTATTAGCGGGAGGGCCGGCAGATACGCAGTATTTT,CASSLLAGGPADTQYF
TRBD1,TRBJ2-2,TRBV19,-,16,TGTGCCAGTAGTAGCCCGGACAGGGAGAACACCGGGGAGCTGTTTTTT,CASSSPDRENTGELFF
TRBD2,TRBJ2-3,TRBV5-1,-,17,TGCGCCAGCAGCTTTGTGCCCATAGCGGGAAGCACAGATACGCAGTATTTT,CASSFVPIAGSTDTQYF
-,TRBJ1-2,TRBV2,-,13,TGTGCCAGCAGTGCCTACGAATCTTATGGCTACACCTTC,CASSAYESYGYTF
TRBD2,TRBJ2-1,TRBV2,once,18,TGTGCCAGCAGGACCCCCGGACTAGCGGGAACGGGTAACAATGAGCAGTTCTTC,CASRTPGLAGTGNNEQFF
TRBD1,TRBJ2-5,TRBV2,-,16,TGTGCCAGCAGTGAGGGGGACAGGGGTGTTGGAGAGACCCAGTACTTC,CASSEGDRGVGETQYF
TRBD1,TRBJ2-5,TRBV7-7,once,15,TGTGCCAGCAGTACCGACAGGGGCCTGGCAGAGACCCAGTACTTC,CASSTDRGLAETQYF
-,TRBJ1-1,TRBV15,-,13,TGTGCCACCAGCACAGACATGAACACTGAAGCTTTCTTT,CATSTDMNTEAFF
TRBD2,TRBJ2-3,TRBV13,-,17,TGTGCCAGCAGCACCCGACTAGCGGGAGGGCGGGGAGATACGCAGTATTTT,CASSTRLAGGRGDTQYF
TRBD2,TRBJ2-7,TRBV4-3,-,16,TGCGCCAGCAGCCAAGGACTAGCGGGGAGCTCCTACGAGCAGTACTTC,CASSQGLAGSSYEQYF
TRBD1,TRBJ2-7,TRBV7-9,-,16,TGTGCCAGCAGCGGGGTTAGGTCGCAGACAGGGTACGAGCAGTACTTC,CASSGVRSQTGYEQYF
-,TRBJ2-5,TRBV4-2,-,15,TGTGCCAGCAGCCAAGTGGTCGGGGTTCAAGAGACCCAGTACTTC,CASSQVVGVQETQYF
-,TRBJ2-7,TRBV7-2,-,14,TGTGCCAGCAGCTTCACTTACAGCTCCTACGAGCAGTACTTC,CASSFTYSSYEQYF